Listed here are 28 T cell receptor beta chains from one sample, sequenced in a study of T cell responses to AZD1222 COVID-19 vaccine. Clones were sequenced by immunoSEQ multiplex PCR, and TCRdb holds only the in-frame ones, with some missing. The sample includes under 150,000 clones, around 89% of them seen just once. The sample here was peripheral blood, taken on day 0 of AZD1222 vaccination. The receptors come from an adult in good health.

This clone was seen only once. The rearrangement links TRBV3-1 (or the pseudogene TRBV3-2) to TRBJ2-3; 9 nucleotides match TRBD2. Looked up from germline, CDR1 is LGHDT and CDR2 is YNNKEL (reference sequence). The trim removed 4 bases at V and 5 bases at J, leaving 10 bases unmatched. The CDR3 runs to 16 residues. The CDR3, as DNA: TGTGCCAGCAGCCCGATTAGCGGGGGAAGATTAGATACGCAGTATTTT. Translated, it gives CASSPISGGRLDTQYF.

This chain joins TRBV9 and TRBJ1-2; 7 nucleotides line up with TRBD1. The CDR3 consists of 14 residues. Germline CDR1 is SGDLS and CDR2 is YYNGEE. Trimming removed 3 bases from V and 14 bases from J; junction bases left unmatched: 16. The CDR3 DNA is TGTGCCAGCAGCGAAACCGGGACAGACCCCCGCAGGACCTTC. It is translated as CASSETGTDPRRTF.

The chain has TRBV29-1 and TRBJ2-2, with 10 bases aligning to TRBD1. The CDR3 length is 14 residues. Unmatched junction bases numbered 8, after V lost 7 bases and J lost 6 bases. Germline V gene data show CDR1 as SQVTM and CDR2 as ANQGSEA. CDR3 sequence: CSAWDRGLAGELFF. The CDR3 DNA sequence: TGCAGCGCATGGGACAGGGGATTGGCCGGGGAGCTGTTTTTT.

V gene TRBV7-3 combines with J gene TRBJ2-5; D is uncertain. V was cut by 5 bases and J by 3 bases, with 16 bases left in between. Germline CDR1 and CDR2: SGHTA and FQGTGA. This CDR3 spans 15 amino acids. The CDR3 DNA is TGTGCCAGCAGCAAAGGACGAGGTATTGAAGAGACCCAGTACTTC. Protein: CASSKGRGIEETQYF.

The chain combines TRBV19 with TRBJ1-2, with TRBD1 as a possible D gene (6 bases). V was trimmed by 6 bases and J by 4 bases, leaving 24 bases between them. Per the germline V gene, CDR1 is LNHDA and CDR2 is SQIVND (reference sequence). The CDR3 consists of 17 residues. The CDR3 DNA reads TGTGCCAGTAGCCTCCGCCAGGGGAACCCTTGGGGCTATGGCTACACCTTC. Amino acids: CASSLRQGNPWGYGYTF.

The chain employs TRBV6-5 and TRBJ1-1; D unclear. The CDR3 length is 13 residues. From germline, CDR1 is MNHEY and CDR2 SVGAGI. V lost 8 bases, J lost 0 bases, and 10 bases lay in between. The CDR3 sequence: CASAREMNTEAFF. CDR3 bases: TGTGCCAGCGCCAGAGAAATGAACACTGAAGCTTTCTTT.

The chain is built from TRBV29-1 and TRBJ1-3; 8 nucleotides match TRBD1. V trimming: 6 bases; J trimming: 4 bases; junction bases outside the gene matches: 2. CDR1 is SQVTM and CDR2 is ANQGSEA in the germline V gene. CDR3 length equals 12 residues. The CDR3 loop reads CSVTGDGNTIYF. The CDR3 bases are TGCAGCGTGACAGGGGACGGAAACACCATATATTTT.

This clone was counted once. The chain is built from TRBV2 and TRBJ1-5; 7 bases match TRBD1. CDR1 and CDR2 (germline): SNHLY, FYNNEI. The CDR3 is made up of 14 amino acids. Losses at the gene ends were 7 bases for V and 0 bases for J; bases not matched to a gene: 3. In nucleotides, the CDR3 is TGTGCCAGCACAGGGGGGTTTAGCAATCAGCCCCAGCATTTT. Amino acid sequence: CASTGGFSNQPQHF.

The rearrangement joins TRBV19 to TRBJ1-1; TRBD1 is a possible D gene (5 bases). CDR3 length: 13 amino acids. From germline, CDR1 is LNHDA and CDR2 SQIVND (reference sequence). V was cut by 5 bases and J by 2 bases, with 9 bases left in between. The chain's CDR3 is CASSLTGNTEAFF. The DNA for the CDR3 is TGTGCCAGTAGTCTAACAGGAAACACTGAAGCTTTCTTT.

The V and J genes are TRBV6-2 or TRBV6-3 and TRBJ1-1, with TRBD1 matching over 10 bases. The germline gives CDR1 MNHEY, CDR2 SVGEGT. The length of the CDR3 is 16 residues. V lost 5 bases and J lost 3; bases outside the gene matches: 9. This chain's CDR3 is CASSDRTGGFYTEAFF. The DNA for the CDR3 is TGTGCCAGCAGTGACCGGACAGGGGGTTTTTACACTGAAGCTTTCTTT.

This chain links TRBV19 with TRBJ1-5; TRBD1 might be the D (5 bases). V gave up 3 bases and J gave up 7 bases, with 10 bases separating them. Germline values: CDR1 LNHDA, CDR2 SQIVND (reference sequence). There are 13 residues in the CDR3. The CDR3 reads CASSITGEQPQHF. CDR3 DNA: TGTGCCAGTAGTATCACAGGTGAACAGCCCCAGCATTTT.

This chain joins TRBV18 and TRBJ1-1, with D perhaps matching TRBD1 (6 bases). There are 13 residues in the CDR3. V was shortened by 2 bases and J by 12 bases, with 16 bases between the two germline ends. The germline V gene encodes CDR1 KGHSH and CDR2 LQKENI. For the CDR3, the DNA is TGTGCCAGCTCACCAGGGGAAACAGGGATCTCTTTCTTT. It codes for CASSPGETGISFF.

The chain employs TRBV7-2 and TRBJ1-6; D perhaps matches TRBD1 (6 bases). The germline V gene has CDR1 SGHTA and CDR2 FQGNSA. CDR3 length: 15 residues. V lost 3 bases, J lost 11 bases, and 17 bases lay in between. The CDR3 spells CASSLAGGRIPPLHF. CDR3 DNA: TGTGCCAGCAGCTTGGCCGGGGGCAGGATTCCACCCCTCCACTTT.

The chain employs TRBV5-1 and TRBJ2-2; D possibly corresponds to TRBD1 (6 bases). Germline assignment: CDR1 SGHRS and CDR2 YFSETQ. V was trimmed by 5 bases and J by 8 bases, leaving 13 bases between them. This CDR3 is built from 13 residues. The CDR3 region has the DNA TGCGCCAGCAGGCCCGGGACAATAGGGGAGCTGTTTTTT. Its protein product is CASRPGTIGELFF.

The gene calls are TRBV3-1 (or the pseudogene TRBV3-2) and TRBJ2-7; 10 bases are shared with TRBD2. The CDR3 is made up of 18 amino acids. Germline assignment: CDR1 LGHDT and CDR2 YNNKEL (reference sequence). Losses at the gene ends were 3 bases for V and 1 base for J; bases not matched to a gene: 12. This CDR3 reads CASSQLAILAGESYEQYF. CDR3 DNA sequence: TGTGCCAGCAGCCAGCTTGCCATCCTAGCGGGGGAATCCTACGAGCAGTACTTC.

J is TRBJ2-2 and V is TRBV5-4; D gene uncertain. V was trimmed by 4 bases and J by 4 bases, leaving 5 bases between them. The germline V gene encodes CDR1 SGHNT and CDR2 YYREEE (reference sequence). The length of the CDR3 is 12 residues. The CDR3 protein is CASSQFTGELFF. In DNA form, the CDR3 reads TGTGCCAGCAGCCAGTTCACCGGGGAGCTGTTTTTT.

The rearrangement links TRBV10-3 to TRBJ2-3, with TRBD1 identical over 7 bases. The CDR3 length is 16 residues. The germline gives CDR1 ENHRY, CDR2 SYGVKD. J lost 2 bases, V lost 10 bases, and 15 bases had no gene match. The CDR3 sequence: CATTRAGTANTDTQYF. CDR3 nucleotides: TGTGCCACCACCCGGGCCGGGACAGCTAACACAGATACGCAGTATTTT.

CDR3 residues: CASSQGYKTGATYNEQFF. CDR3 bases: TGTGCCAGCAGCCAGGGTTACAAGACAGGGGCCACCTACAATGAGCAGTTCTTC. This chain joins TRBV14 and TRBJ2-1; 8 positions match TRBD1. Germline trimming cut 3 bases from V and 2 bases from J; bases unmatched to any gene: 12. This CDR3 has 18 amino acids. Germline V gene data show CDR1 as SGHDN and CDR2 as FVKESK.

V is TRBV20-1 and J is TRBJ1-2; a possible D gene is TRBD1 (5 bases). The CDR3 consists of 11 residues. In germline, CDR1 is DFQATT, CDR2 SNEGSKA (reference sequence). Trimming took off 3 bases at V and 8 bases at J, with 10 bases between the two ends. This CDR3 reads CSARFRDGYTF. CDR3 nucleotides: TGCAGTGCTAGGTTCAGGGACGGCTACACCTTC.

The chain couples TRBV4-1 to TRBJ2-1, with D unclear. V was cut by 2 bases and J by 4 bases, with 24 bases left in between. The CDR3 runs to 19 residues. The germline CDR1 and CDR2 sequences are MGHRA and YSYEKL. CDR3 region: CASSQRVQPGVTVYNEQFF. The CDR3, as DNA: TGCGCCAGCAGCCAAAGGGTACAGCCGGGCGTCACCGTTTACAATGAGCAGTTCTTC.

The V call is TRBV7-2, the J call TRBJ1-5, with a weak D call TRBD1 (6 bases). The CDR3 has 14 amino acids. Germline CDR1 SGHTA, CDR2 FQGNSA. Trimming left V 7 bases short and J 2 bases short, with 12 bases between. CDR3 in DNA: TGTGCCAGCACCGACAGGTTGGGCAATCAGCCCCAGCATTTT. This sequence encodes CASTDRLGNQPQHF.

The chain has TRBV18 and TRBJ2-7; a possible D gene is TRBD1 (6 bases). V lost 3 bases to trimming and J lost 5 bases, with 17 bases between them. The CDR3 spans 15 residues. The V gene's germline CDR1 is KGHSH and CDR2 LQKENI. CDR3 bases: TGTGCCAGCTCACCCTCGTTGGGGGCCGTGGACGAGCAGTACTTC. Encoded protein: CASSPSLGAVDEQYF.

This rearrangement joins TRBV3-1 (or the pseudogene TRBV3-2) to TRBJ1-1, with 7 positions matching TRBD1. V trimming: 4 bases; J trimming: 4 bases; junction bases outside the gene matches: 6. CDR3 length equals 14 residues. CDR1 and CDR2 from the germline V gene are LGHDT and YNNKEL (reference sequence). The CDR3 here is CASSPSHRGTEAFF. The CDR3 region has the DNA TGTGCCAGCAGCCCATCCCACAGGGGCACTGAAGCTTTCTTT.

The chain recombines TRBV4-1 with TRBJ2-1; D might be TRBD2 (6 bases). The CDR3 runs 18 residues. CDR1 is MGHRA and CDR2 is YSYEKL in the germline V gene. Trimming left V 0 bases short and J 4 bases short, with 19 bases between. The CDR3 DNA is TGCGCCAGCAGCCAAGATTGGGCCTTGACGGGGAGGTACAATGAGCAGTTCTTC. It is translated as CASSQDWALTGRYNEQFF.

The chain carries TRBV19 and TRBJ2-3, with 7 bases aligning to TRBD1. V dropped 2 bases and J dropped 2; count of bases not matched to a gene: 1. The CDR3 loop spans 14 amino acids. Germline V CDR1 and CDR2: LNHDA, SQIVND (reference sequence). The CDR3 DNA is TGTGCCAGTAGTATACAGGGGGACACAGATACGCAGTATTTT. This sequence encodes CASSIQGDTDTQYF. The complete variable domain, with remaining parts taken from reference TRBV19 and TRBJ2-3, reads DGGITQSPKYLFRKEGQNVTLSCEQNLNHDAMYWYRQDPGQGLRLIYYSQIVNDFQKGDIAEGYSVSREKKESFPLTVTSAQKNPTAFYLCASSIQGDTDTQYFGPGTRLTVL.

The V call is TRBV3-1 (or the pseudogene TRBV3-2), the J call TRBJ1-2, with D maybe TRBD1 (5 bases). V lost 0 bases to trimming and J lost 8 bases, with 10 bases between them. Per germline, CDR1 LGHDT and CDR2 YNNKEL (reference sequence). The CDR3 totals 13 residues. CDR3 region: CASSQEGTPGYTF. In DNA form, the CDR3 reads TGTGCCAGCAGCCAAGAGGGGACCCCCGGCTACACCTTC.

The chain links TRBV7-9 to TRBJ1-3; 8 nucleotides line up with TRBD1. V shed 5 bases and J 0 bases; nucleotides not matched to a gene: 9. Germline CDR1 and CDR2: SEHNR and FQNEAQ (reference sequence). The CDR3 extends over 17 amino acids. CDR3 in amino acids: CASSAGDRPYSGNTIYF. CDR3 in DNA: TGTGCCAGCAGCGCGGGGGACAGGCCTTACTCTGGAAACACCATATATTTT.

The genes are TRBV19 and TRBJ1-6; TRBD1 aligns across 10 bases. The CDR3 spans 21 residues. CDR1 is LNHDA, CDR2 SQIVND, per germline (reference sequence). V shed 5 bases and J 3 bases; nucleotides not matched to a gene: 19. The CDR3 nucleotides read TGTGCCAGTAGTTACGCGCCGGAAGGTGCAGGGGACAGGGGCTATAATTCACCCCTCCACTTT. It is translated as CASSYAPEGAGDRGYNSPLHF. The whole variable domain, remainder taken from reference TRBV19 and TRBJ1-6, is DGGITQSPKYLFRKEGQNVTLSCEQNLNHDAMYWYRQDPGQGLRLIYYSQIVNDFQKGDIAEGYSVSREKKESFPLTVTSAQKNPTAFYLCASSYAPEGAGDRGYNSPLHFGNGTRLTVT.